Listed below are T cell receptor beta chains from one sample, sequenced in a study of T cell responses to AZD1222 COVID-19 vaccine. TCRdb keeps only in-frame clones here, not all; method: immunoSEQ multiplex PCR. The table shows just under 150,000 clones, with about 86% occurring only once. Material: peripheral blood, obtained 28 days after the second AZD1222 dose. Receptors originate from an adult who received the AZD1222 COVID-19 vaccine. Both conserved end residues are part of each CDR3. D genes are given only for firm matches. Where a row states a size, it is once, few, many or the class of an expanded clone; other rows omit it.

TRBD1 | 14 | TRBJ2-7 | TRBV28 | - | TGTGCCAGCAGGCCGGGACAGGGTGCCTACGAGCAGTACTTC | CASRPGQGAYEQYF
- | 17 | TRBJ1-6 | TRBV30 | - | TGTGCCTGGAGGTTGGGGGCCGGCGAGGGAACAAATTCACCCCTCCACTTT | CAWRLGAGEGTNSPLHF
- | 13 | TRBJ1-2 | TRBV21-1 | - | TGTGCCAGGCGGGACAGCCCTAACTATGGCTACACCTTC | CARRDSPNYGYTF
- | 13 | TRBJ2-5 | TRBV3-1/TRBV3-2 | - | TGTGCCAGCAGCCATTTAGTGCAAGAGACCCAGTACTTC | CASSHLVQETQYF
TRBD2 | 14 | TRBJ2-5 | TRBV5-1 | - | TGCGCCAGCAGTTCAAGCGGGGGGCAAGAGACCCAGTACTTC | CASSSSGGQETQYF
TRBD1 | 15 | TRBJ1-1 | TRBV7-2 | - | TGTGCCAGCAGCCCCTACAGGGGCAAGAACACTGAAGCTTTCTTT | CASSPYRGKNTEAFF
- | 15 | TRBJ1-2 | TRBV7-2 | - | TGTGCCAGCAGCATCACCGGGGGAGCAAACTATGGCTACACCTTC | CASSITGGANYGYTF
- | 19 | TRBJ2-3 | TRBV4-2 | - | TGTGCCAGCAGCCAAGAGAGTTTAAGGGGGGGGCCACCCACAGATACGCAGTATTTT | CASSQESLRGGPPTDTQYF
- | 14 | TRBJ2-1 | TRBV15 | - | TGTGCCACCAGCAGAGCGGGCTCCATCAATGAGCAGTTCTTC | CATSRAGSINEQFF
- | 14 | TRBJ1-2 | TRBV12-5 | once | TGTGCTAGTGGTTTGCCGGTTGACGTCTATGGCTACACCTTC | CASGLPVDVYGYTF
TRBD1 | 15 | TRBJ2-3 | TRBV4-2 | - | TGTGCCAGCAGCCAATTACAGGGGCCACTAGATACGCAGTATTTT | CASSQLQGPLDTQYF
TRBD1 | 15 | TRBJ2-7 | TRBV2 | - | TGTGCCAGCAAGGCTGGACAGGGTCTCTCCTACGAGCAGTACTTC | CASKAGQGLSYEQYF
- | 15 | TRBJ2-5 | TRBV10-3 | - | TGTGCCATCAGTGAGTCCGGTGGGCAGGGGGAGACCCAGTACTTC | CAISESGGQGETQYF
TRBD1 | 16 | TRBJ1-5 | TRBV28 | - | TGTGCCAGCAACCTACAGGGGTTGGATAGCAATCAGCCCCAGCATTTT | CASNLQGLDSNQPQHF
- | 11 | TRBJ2-7 | TRBV20-1 | - | TGCAGTGTGGAAGTTCTCCTCGAGCAGTACTTC | CSVEVLLEQYF
- | 14 | TRBJ1-6 | TRBV9 | - | TGTGCCAGCAGCGTCGGACAAATTAATTCACCCCTCCACTTT | CASSVGQINSPLHF
TRBD2 | 16 | TRBJ2-1 | TRBV19 | few | TGTGCCAGTAGTATAGTGCGGGAGGGACCCTACAATGAGCAGTTCTTC | CASSIVREGPYNEQFF
TRBD2 | 14 | TRBJ2-5 | TRBV13 | once | TGTGCCAGCAGTTTAGCGGGGGGGCTGGAGACCCAGTACTTC | CASSLAGGLETQYF
- | 12 | TRBJ1-5 | TRBV12-3/TRBV12-4 | few | TGTGCCAGCAGTTTGAGGGGAAGGCCCCAGCATTTT | CASSLRGRPQHF
- | 12 | TRBJ1-1 | TRBV7-2 | - | TGTGCCAGCAGCCATAAGGGGGGGGGAGCTTTCTTT | CASSHKGGGAFF
- | 15 | TRBJ2-7 | TRBV13 | - | TGTGCCAGCAGCCCCGACCCGGACCCTACCTACGAGCAGTACTTC | CASSPDPDPTYEQYF
- | 14 | TRBJ1-1 | TRBV27 | - | TGTGCCAGCAGATATCAGAGTCTGAACACTGAAGCTTTCTTT | CASRYQSLNTEAFF
- | 17 | TRBJ2-2 | TRBV19 | - | TGTGCCAGCCTAAGCGGTTGGGGGTTAGCGGACACCGGGGAGCTGTTTTTT | CASLSGWGLADTGELFF
- | 13 | TRBJ1-2 | TRBV4-1 | - | TGCGCCAGCAGCACTGGCAGCTCCTATGGCTACACCTTC | CASSTGSSYGYTF
- | 11 | TRBJ1-1 | TRBV27 | - | TGTGCCAGCACCCTGGGCAATGAAGCTTTCTTT | CASTLGNEAFF
TRBD1 | 15 | TRBJ1-5 | TRBV6-1 | - | TGTGCCAGCAGTGAGTGGACAGGAGAAAATCAGCCCCAGCATTTT | CASSEWTGENQPQHF
- | 14 | TRBJ1-6 | TRBV6-1 | - | TGTGCCAGCAGTGAAGCGTTAACAGTCTATCCCCTCCACTTT | CASSEALTVYPLHF
- | 14 | TRBJ1-1 | TRBV7-9 | - | TGTGCCAGCAGCTTTCCCCCCGGCTCAGGGGATGCTTTCTTT | CASSFPPGSGDAFF
- | 12 | TRBJ2-7 | TRBV5-6 | - | TGTGCCAGCAGCTCGGGGCCCTACGAGCAGTACTTC | CASSSGPYEQYF
TRBD1 | 15 | TRBJ2-1 | TRBV18 | - | TGTGCCAGCTCACCAGGGACAGGTCCGTACAATGAGCAGTTCTTC | CASSPGTGPYNEQFF
TRBD2 | 14 | TRBJ2-2 | TRBV3-1/TRBV3-2 | - | TGTGCCAGCAGCCTCAGCGGGGGCACCGGGGAGCTGTTTTTT | CASSLSGGTGELFF
- | 13 | TRBJ1-6 | TRBV3-1/TRBV3-2 | once | TGTGCCAGCAGCCCGGGACCCCCGCGGCCCCTCCACTTT | CASSPGPPRPLHF
- | 14 | TRBJ2-6 | TRBV6-5 | - | TGTGCCAGCAGTCCCAGGATCCCTCCCAACGTCCTGACTTTC | CASSPRIPPNVLTF
- | 13 | TRBJ2-3 | TRBV5-1 | once | TGCGCCAGCGGAGAACGGGGCACAGATACGCAGTATTTT | CASGERGTDTQYF
- | 16 | TRBJ2-3 | TRBV9 | - | TGTGCCAGCAGCGTAGGAGTTTATGGCGGCACAGATACGCAGTATTTT | CASSVGVYGGTDTQYF
- | 13 | TRBJ1-2 | TRBV6-1 | - | TGTGCCAGCAGTGAAGGAGGGTCGCGCGGCTACACCTTC | CASSEGGSRGYTF
TRBD1 | 18 | TRBJ2-1 | TRBV7-6 | - | TGTGCCAGCAGCCCCCCCCACAACCCGGGACAGGGCAAAAATGAGCAGTTCTTC | CASSPPHNPGQGKNEQFF
- | 15 | TRBJ2-3 | TRBV9 | - | TGTGCCAGCAGCATCACCCCCCAAGGAACAGATACGCAGTATTTT | CASSITPQGTDTQYF
TRBD2 | 17 | TRBJ2-3 | TRBV5-5 | - | TGTGCCAGCAGCATGTTCCGACTAGCGGGTGCAACAGATACGCAGTATTTT | CASSMFRLAGATDTQYF
- | 15 | TRBJ1-6 | TRBV5-1 | - | TGCGCCAGCAGCTTCCTCGCGGACGGGGATTCACCCCTCCACTTT | CASSFLADGDSPLHF
- | 18 | TRBJ2-3 | TRBV15 | - | TGTGCCACCAGCACTAACCCGGCGACTAGGGGTAGCACAGATACGCAGTATTTT | CATSTNPATRGSTDTQYF
- | 15 | TRBJ2-3 | TRBV5-4 | - | TGTGCCAGCAGCACGCAGCGGAGGGGCACAGATACGCAGTATTTT | CASSTQRRGTDTQYF
- | 17 | TRBJ1-5 | TRBV28 | - | TGTGCCAGCATCCACAGGGTGGGGCCTTATAGCAATCAGCCCCAGCATTTT | CASIHRVGPYSNQPQHF
- | 14 | TRBJ2-6 | TRBV10-3 | - | TGTGCCATCAAGGAAAACTCTGGGGCCAACGTCCTGACTTTC | CAIKENSGANVLTF
- | 16 | TRBJ2-4 | TRBV11-2 | - | TGTGCCAGCAGCGAAATTACAGGGTTCGCCAAAAACATTCAGTACTTC | CASSEITGFAKNIQYF
- | 13 | TRBJ2-1 | TRBV24-1 | once | TGTGCCACCAGTGATCCTTCCTACAATGAGCAGTTCTTC | CATSDPSYNEQFF
- | 14 | TRBJ2-7 | TRBV6-5 | - | TGTGCCAGCACCCCGGGTCTGGTTTCCTACGAGCAGTACTTC | CASTPGLVSYEQYF